Below, one T cell receptor (beta chain) is given with its context. The library tagged individual cDNA molecules with unique molecular identifiers. TCRdb re-called the RACE reads through MiXCR, storing one row per CDR3 protein. The sample carries about 270,000 distinct CDR3 sequences, 7.5% to 8% recorded once. This entry comes from a study of human T cells and chemical hapten exposure. V was trimmed by 3 bases and J by 1 base, leaving 10 bases between them. The CDR3 has 14 residues. Germline CDR1 and CDR2: SQVTM and ANQGSEA. Time point reported: pre-sensitization, week 0. Treatment meaning: therapeutic diphenylcyclopropenone sensitization with weekly scalp DPC. Extraction yielded total RNA from whole blood (unfractionated).

This receptor was identified in a man aged 18 to 35 with alopecia areata. Some clones in this sample may be carry-over from other donors' samples. The V call is TRBV29-1, the J call TRBJ1-3; perhaps TRBD1 as D (5 bases). Sequenced material: whole blood, taken in connection with sensitization to the hapten diphenylcyclopropenone (DPC). As DNA, the CDR3 is TGCAGCGTTGATGCCAGGGAATCTGGAAACACCATATATTTT. Translation gives CSVDARESGNTIYF.